Listed below are T cell receptor beta chains from one sample, sequenced in a study of vaccination effects on CD4 cells after COVID-19. The antigens for these receptors are not known. Assay used: immunoSEQ multiplex PCR; TCRdb lists only in-frame clones, some missing. The table includes 40,000 to 60,000 clones, about 74% detected once. The sample consisted of CD4+ T cells from PBMCs cultured without peptide, taken before COVID-19 vaccination. Every receptor here comes from a human donor who had a prior SARS-CoV-2 infection. Each CDR3 is given with its conserved first and last residue. The order of the fields is CDR3 protein, CDR3 DNA, clone size, D gene, J gene, V gene. A D gene is named only where the DNA matches it firmly. Not all rows give a size; the values are once, few, many and, for expanded clones, a class.

CAWSVQRGGEQYF	TGTGCCTGGAGTGTACAAAGGGGGGGCGAGCAGTACTTC	.	.	TRBJ2-7	TRBV30
CASSLRGGWGTDTQYF	TGTGCCAGCAGTTTAAGAGGGGGTTGGGGCACAGATACGCAGTATTTT	.	.	TRBJ2-3	TRBV6-5
CASSTFGQGNGYTF	TGTGCCAGCAGTACTTTTGGGCAGGGTAATGGCTACACCTTC	.	.	TRBJ1-2	TRBV6-5
CASSQAMISTDTQYF	TGCGCCAGCAGCCAAGCGATGATAAGCACAGATACGCAGTATTTT	.	.	TRBJ2-3	TRBV4-1
CASRSTSNQPQHF	TGTGCCAGCAGGTCGACTAGCAATCAGCCCCAGCATTTT	medium-sized	.	TRBJ1-5	TRBV6-5
CASSQTVNSGNTEAFF	TGTGCCAGCAGCCAGACCGTAAACTCAGGGAACACTGAAGCTTTCTTT	.	.	TRBJ1-1	TRBV4-2
CASTRLNNEQFF	TGTGCCAGCACCCGACTAAACAATGAGCAGTTCTTC	.	.	TRBJ2-1	TRBV11-2
CASSSTSGGAGEQFF	TGTGCCAGCAGCTCGACTAGCGGGGGGGCAGGTGAGCAGTTCTTC	.	TRBD2	TRBJ2-1	TRBV5-4
CASRVGGANVLTF	TGTGCCAGCAGAGTGGGAGGGGCCAACGTCCTGACTTTC	.	.	TRBJ2-6	TRBV5-4
CASSGSFYGYTF	TGTGCCAGCAGTGGCAGCTTCTATGGCTACACCTTC	.	.	TRBJ1-2	TRBV6-2/TRBV6-3
CASIRGSGPDTQYF	TGTGCCAGCATTAGGGGAAGCGGTCCAGATACGCAGTATTTT	.	.	TRBJ2-3	TRBV2
CSVDWRGGTDTQYF	TGCAGCGTTGATTGGCGGGGTGGCACAGATACGCAGTATTTT	once	.	TRBJ2-3	TRBV29-1
CASSRTGTETYGYTF	TGTGCCAGTAGTCGCACGGGGACAGAGACTTATGGCTACACCTTC	.	TRBD1	TRBJ1-2	TRBV19
CASSPFLLESSYNEQFF	TGTGCCAGCAGCCCGTTTCTTCTGGAGAGCTCCTACAATGAGCAGTTCTTC	.	.	TRBJ2-1	TRBV7-3
CASSYILAGGVYTQYF	TGTGCCAGCAGTTACATTCTAGCGGGGGGGGTCTATACGCAGTATTTT	few	TRBD2	TRBJ2-3	TRBV6-6
CASSQEQLDTQYF	TGTGCCAGCAGCCAAGAACAATTAGATACGCAGTATTTT	few	.	TRBJ2-3	TRBV4-2
CASSKGETGYYGYTF	TGTGCCAGCAGCAAAGGGGAAACAGGGTACTATGGCTACACCTTC	.	.	TRBJ1-2	TRBV14
CASSLFGSRGNTIYF	TGTGCCAGCAGCTTGTTCGGCTCAAGAGGAAACACCATATATTTT	.	.	TRBJ1-3	TRBV5-5
CASSFAVSSYNEQFF	TGTGCCAGCAGCTTCGCCGTTAGCTCCTACAATGAGCAGTTCTTC	.	.	TRBJ2-1	TRBV7-3
CASRRRNQPQHF	TGTGCCAGCAGGAGACGTAATCAGCCCCAGCATTTT	.	.	TRBJ1-5	TRBV6-5
CASSKTTGVWGYTF	TGTGCCAGCAGCAAAACAACAGGGGTTTGGGGCTACACCTTC	few	TRBD1	TRBJ1-2	TRBV7-9
CAWERESRDEQFF	TGTGCCTGGGAGCGGGAGTCGAGGGATGAGCAGTTCTTC	few	TRBD2	TRBJ2-1	TRBV30
CASSSWGADEQYF	TGTGCCAGCAGCTCCTGGGGGGCCGACGAGCAGTACTTC	.	.	TRBJ2-7	TRBV5-5